This TCR beta chain appears in the sequencing data of a study of blood T cell repertoires in COVID-19. Study at large: Italy, Spain and the United States were the sources of the convalescent and acute COVID-19 samples. Sources were T cells, B-cell-depleted T cells, or PBMCs; the material itself was cDNA or gDNA.

This clone was counted a few times. Study processing details: Amplification from reference gene primers served as the basis for estimated nucleated cell counts. Here immunoSEQ multiplex PCR was the method, and the copy in TCRdb shows in-frame clones only, minus some. Clone size and V and J calls were adopted from that table, with D and trimming inferred from the DNA. This repertoire shows around 160,000 clones, around 87% found once; its top ten account for 13%. Germline V gene lookup returns CDR1 MRHNA and CDR2 SNTAGT. V trimming: 7 bases; J trimming: 3 bases; junction bases outside the gene matches: 25. This CDR3 comprises 20 residues.

Specimen: peripheral blood. This sequence joins TRBV6-4 and TRBJ2-7, with 9 bases that match TRBD1. The sequence was obtained from a man between 18 and 29 years old with COVID-19, enrolled during active disease. CDR3 residues: CASIGARGQGFMGAHYEQYF. As DNA, the CDR3 is TGTGCCAGCATAGGGGCCCGGGGACAGGGATTTATGGGGGCTCACTACGAGCAGTACTTC.